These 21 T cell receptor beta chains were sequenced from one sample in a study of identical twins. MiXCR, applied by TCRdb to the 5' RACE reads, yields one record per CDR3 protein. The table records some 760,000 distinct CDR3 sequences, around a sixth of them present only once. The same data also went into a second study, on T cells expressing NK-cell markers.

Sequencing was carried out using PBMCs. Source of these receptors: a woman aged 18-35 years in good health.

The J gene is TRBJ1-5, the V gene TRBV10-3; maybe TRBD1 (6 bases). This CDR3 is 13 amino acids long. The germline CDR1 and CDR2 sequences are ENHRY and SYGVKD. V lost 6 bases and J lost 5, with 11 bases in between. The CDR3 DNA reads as TGTGCCATCAGGCAGGGGTCCGATCAGCCCCAGCATTTT. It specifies CAIRQGSDQPQHF.

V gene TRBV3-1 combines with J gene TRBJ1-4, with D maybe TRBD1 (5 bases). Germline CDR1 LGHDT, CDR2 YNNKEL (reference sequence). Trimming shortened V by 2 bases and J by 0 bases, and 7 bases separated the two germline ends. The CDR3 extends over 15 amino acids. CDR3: CASSQKTATNEKLFF. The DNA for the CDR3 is TGTGCCAGCAGCCAAAAGACAGCAACTAATGAAAAACTGTTTTTT. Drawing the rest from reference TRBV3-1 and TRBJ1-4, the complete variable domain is DTAVSQTPKYLVTQMGNDKSIKCEQNLGHDTMYWYKQDSKKFLKIMFSYNNKELIINETVPNRFSPKSPDKAHLNLHINSLELGDSAVYFCASSQKTATNEKLFFGSGTQLSVL.

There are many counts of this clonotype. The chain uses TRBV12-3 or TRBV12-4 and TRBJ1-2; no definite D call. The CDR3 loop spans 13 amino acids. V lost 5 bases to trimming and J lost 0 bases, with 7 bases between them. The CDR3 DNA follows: TGTGCCAGCAGTCCAAGGTCTAACTATGGCTACACCTTC. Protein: CASSPRSNYGYTF.

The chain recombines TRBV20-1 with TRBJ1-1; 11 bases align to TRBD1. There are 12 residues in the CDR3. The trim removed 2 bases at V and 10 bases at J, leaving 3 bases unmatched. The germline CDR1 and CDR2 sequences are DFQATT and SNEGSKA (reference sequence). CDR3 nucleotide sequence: TGCAGTGCTAGATCGGACAGGGGGCGAGCTTTCTTT. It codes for CSARSDRGRAFF.

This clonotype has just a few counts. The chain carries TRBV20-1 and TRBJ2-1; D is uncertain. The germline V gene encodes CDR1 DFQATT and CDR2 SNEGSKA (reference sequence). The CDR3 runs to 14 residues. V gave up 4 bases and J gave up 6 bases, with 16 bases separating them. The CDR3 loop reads CSATIQDGSNEQFF. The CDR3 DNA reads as TGCAGTGCTACGATCCAGGACGGGTCCAATGAGCAGTTCTTC.

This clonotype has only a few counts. The CDR3 region has the DNA TGCGCCAGCAGCTTGGCCAGAGTGGGGCAACTATCCGATAATTCACCCCTCCACTTT. Its protein product is CASSLARVGQLSDNSPLHF. The chain carries TRBV5-1 and TRBJ1-6, with D possibly TRBD1 on 5 matching bases. Per germline, CDR1 SGHRS and CDR2 YFSETQ. The ends were cut back, 0 bases at V and 5 bases at J, with 21 bases in the middle. This CDR3 is built from 19 residues.

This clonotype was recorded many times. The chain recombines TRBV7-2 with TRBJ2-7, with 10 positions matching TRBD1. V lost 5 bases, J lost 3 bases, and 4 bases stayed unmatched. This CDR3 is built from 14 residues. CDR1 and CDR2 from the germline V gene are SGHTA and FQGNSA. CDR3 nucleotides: TGTGCCAGCAGCCCTCGGGACAGGGGCTACGAGCAGTACTTC. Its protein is CASSPRDRGYEQYF.

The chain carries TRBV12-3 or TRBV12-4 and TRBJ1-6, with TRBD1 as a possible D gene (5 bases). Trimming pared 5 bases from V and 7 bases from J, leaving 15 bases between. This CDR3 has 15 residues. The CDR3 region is CASSPRGGANSPLHF. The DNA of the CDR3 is TGTGCCAGCAGTCCCCGGGGAGGGGCCAATTCACCCCTCCACTTT.

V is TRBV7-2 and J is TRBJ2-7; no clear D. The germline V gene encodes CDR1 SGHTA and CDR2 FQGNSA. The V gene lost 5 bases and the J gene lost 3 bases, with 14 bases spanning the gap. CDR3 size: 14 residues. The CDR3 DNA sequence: TGTGCCAGCAGCGCCCAACCCAACAGCTACGAGCAGTACTTC. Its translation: CASSAQPNSYEQYF.

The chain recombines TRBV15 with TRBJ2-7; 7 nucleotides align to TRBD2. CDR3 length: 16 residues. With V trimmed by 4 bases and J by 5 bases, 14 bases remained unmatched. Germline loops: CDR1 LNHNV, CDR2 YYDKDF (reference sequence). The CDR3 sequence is CATSTPGEGGLDEQYF. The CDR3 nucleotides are TGTGCCACCAGCACCCCGGGGGAGGGAGGGCTAGACGAGCAGTACTTC.

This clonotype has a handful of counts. CDR3 DNA: TGTGCCAGCACAGGCCGGCAGGGGACGACGGCGCAGTATTTT. The encoded protein is CASTGRQGTTAQYF. The chain has TRBV27 and TRBJ2-3; tentative D call: TRBD1 (6 bases). V dropped 7 bases and J dropped 10 bases, with 21 bases sitting between them. The CDR3 has 14 residues. The V gene's germline CDR1 is MNHEY and CDR2 SMNVEV (reference sequence).

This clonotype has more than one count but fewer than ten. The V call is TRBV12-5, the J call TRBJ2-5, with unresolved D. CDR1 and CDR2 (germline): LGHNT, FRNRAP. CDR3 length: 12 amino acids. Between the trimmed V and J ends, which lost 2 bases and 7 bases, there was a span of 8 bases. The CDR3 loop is CASGLTIATQYF. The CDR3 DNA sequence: TGTGCTAGTGGTTTGACCATCGCGACCCAGTACTTC.

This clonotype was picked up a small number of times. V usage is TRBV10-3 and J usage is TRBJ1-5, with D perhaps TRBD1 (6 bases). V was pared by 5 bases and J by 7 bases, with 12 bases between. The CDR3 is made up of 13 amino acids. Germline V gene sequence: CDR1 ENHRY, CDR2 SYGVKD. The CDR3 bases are TGTGCCATCAGTATCGGGGGCCGGCAGCCCCAGCATTTT. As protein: CAISIGGRQPQHF.

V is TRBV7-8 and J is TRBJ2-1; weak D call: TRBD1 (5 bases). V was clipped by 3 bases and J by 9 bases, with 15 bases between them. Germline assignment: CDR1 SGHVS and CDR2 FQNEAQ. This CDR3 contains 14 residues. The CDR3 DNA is TGTGCCAGCAGCTTCTCGATAGAAAGGGGTGAGCAGTTCTTC. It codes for CASSFSIERGEQFF.

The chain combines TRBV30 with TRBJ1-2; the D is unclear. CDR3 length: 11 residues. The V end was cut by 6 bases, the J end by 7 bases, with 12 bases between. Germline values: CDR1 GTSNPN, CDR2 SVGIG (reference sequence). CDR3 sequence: CACLLIGGYTF. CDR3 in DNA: TGTGCCTGCCTATTAATTGGTGGCTACACCTTC.

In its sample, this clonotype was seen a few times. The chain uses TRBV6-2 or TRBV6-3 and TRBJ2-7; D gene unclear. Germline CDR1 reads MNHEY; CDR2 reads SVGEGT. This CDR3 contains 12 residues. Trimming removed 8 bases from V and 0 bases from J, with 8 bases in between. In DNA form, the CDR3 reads TGTGCCAGCGGAAGGGCCTCCTACGAGCAGTACTTC. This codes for CASGRASYEQYF.

CDR3 bases: TGTGCCAGCAGCCCGGGTAGGCTCTACAATGAGCAGTTCTTC. Protein sequence: CASSPGRLYNEQFF. The V and J genes are TRBV7-2 and TRBJ2-1; no clear D gene. V was cut by 5 bases and J by 3 bases, with 11 bases left in between. The germline V gene has CDR1 SGHTA and CDR2 FQGNSA. This CDR3 spans 14 amino acids.

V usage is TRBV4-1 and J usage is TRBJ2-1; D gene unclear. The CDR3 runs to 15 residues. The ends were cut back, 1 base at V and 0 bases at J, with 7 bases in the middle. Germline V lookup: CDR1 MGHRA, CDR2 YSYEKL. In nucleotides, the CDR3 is TGCGCCAGCAGCCAAGGTGTGAGCTCCTACAATGAGCAGTTCTTC. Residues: CASSQGVSSYNEQFF.

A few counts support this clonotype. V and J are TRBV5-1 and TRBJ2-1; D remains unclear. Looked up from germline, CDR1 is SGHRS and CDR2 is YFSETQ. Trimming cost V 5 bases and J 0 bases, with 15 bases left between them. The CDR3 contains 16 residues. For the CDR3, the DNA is TGCGCCAGCAGGGACCTGGGCCGGAGCTCCTACAATGAGCAGTTCTTC. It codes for CASRDLGRSSYNEQFF.

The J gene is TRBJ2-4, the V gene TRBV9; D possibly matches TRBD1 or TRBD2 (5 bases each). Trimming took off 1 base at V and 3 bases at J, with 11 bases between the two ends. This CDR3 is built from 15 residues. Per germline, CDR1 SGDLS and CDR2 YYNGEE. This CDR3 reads CASSVSGASKNIQYF. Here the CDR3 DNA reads TGTGCCAGCAGCGTATCCGGGGCGAGCAAAAACATTCAGTACTTC.

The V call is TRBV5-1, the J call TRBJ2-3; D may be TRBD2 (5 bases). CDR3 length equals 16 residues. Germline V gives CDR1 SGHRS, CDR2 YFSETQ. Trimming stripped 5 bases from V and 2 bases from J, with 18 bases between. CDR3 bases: TGCGCCAGCAGAATGTCCCCTAGCATTTTCACAGATACGCAGTATTTT. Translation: CASRMSPSIFTDTQYF. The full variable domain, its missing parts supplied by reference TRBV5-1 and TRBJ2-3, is KAGVTQTPRYLIKTRGQQVTLSCSPISGHRSVSWYQQTPGQGLQFLFEYFSETQRNKGNFPGRFSGRQFSNSRSEMNVSTLELGDSALYLCASRMSPSIFTDTQYFGPGTRLTVL.